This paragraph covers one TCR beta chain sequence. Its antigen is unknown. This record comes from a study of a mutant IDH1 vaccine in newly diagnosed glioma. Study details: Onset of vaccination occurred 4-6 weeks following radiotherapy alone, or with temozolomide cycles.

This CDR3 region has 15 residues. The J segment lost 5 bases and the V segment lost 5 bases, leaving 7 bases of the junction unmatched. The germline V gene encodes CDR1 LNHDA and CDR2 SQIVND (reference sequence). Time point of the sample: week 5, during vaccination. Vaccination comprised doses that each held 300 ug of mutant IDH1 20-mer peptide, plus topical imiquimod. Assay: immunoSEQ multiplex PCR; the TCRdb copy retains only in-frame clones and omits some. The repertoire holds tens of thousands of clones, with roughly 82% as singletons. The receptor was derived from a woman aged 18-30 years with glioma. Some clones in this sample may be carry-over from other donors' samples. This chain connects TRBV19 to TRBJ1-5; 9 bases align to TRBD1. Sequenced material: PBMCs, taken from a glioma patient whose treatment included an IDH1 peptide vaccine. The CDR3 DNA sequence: TGTGCCAGTAGTTACCGGGACAGGGAACATCAGCCCCAGCATTTT. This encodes CASSYRDREHQPQHF.